Presented here are 5 T cell receptor beta chains from one specimen sequenced in a study of blood T cell repertoires in COVID-19. This table comes from immunoSEQ multiplex PCR, and its TCRdb copy is limited to in-frame clones, with some not included. The data show some 120,000 clones, with about 86% seen just once and around 2.1% held by the top ten. The sequenced sample was peripheral blood. The receptors were gathered from a woman between 50 and 59 years old with acute or convalescent COVID-19.

The V gene is TRBV7-9, the J gene TRBJ2-3; D is unresolved. Germline values: CDR1 SEHNR, CDR2 FQNEAQ (reference sequence). This CDR3 contains 15 residues. Trimming removed 1 base at V and 0 bases at J, with 8 bases between. The CDR3 sequence is CASSLDGSSTDTQYF. The CDR3 bases are TGTGCCAGCAGCTTAGATGGTAGTAGCACAGATACGCAGTATTTT.

The rearrangement joins TRBV7-9 to TRBJ2-5, with TRBD1 as a possible D gene (5 bases). CDR1 is SEHNR, CDR2 FQNEAQ, per germline (reference sequence). Trimming removed 5 bases from V and 3 bases from J, with 13 bases in between. The CDR3 is made up of 14 amino acids. CDR3 sequence (DNA): TGTGCCAGCAGCCGACAGCGTCGAGAAGAGACCCAGTACTTC. Translating gives CASSRQRREETQYF.

The rearrangement joins TRBV19 to TRBJ2-1, with 11 bases fitting TRBD2. The CDR3 spans 16 residues. The V and J ends lost 5 bases and 9 bases, in that order; junction bases with no gene match: 12. Germline CDR1 reads LNHDA; CDR2 reads SQIVND (reference sequence). The CDR3 DNA sequence: TGTGCCAGTAGTGTTAGCGGGGGGGCCCTAATAAGTGAGCAGTTCTTC. This translates into CASSVSGGALISEQFF.

The J gene is TRBJ1-6, the V gene TRBV4-3; no firm D call. Germline CDR1 is LGHNA and CDR2 is YSLEER. This CDR3 has 13 amino acids. Trimming left V 1 base short and J 8 bases short, with 6 bases between. CDR3 protein: CASSQVADSPLHF. For the CDR3, the DNA is TGCGCCAGCAGCCAAGTCGCGGATTCACCCCTCCACTTT.

The J gene is TRBJ1-4, the V gene TRBV6-5; D is perhaps TRBD1 (5 bases). This CDR3 comprises 16 residues. Trimming stripped 0 bases from V and 4 bases from J, with 12 bases between. CDR1 is MNHEY, CDR2 SVGAGI, per germline. DNA for the CDR3: TGTGCCAGCAGTTACTCTGGCCGGGGGAGTAATGAAAAACTGTTTTTT. It specifies CASSYSGRGSNEKLFF.